Listed below are T cell receptor beta chains from one sample, sequenced in a study of TIL therapy for anti-PD-1-resistant metastatic lung cancer. Sequencing used immunoSEQ multiplex PCR; TCRdb keeps in-frame clones, though not all of them. The table has under 65,000 clones, 75% to 85% seen once. This specimen was blood, taken at baseline. The source of these receptors is a person between 25 and 79 years old with non-small cell lung cancer. The CDR3 runs from the conserved cysteine through the conserved F or W. D genes are given only for firm matches. The size of a clone is reported for some rows only, either as once, few or many, or as a class for expanded clones.

clone_size j_call v_call d_call cdr3_aa cdr3_nt
- TRBJ2-3 TRBV7-2 - CASSTGLDTQYF TGTGCCAGCAGCACGGGTCTGGATACGCAGTATTTT
once TRBJ2-5 TRBV9 - CASSVGLLETQYF TGTGCCAGCAGCGTAGGTCTTCTCGAGACCCAGTACTTC
- TRBJ1-4 TRBV6-5 TRBD1 CASSLQGSNEKLFF TGTGCCAGCAGTTTACAGGGGAGCAATGAAAAACTGTTTTTT
- TRBJ2-5 TRBV18 TRBD2 CASSPAASGPGTQYF TGTGCCAGCTCCCCGGCGGCTAGCGGTCCCGGGACCCAGTACTTC
- TRBJ2-6 TRBV6-2/TRBV6-3 - CASSPHVSGANVLTF TGTGCCAGCAGTCCGCATGTGTCGGGGGCCAACGTCCTGACTTTC
- TRBJ2-5 TRBV7-2 - CASSLKETQYF TGTGCCAGCAGCCTGAAAGAGACCCAGTACTTC
- TRBJ2-5 TRBV5-1 - CASSWLGNQETQYF TGCGCCAGCAGCTGGTTGGGGAACCAAGAGACCCAGTACTTC
- TRBJ2-6 TRBV9 TRBD1 CASSGGQHSGANVLTF TGTGCCAGCAGCGGGGGACAGCACTCTGGGGCCAACGTCCTGACTTTC
- TRBJ1-4 TRBV5-4 TRBD1 CASSLRQGGEKLFF TGTGCCAGCAGCTTGCGACAGGGGGGTGAAAAACTGTTTTTT
- TRBJ1-2 TRBV5-4 TRBD1 CASSSRTGWYGYTF TGTGCCAGCAGCTCCCGGACAGGGTGGTATGGCTACACCTTC
few TRBJ2-3 TRBV6-2/TRBV6-3 TRBD2 CASSFSGGAPDTQYF TGTGCCAGCAGTTTTAGCGGGGGGGCTCCAGATACGCAGTATTTT
- TRBJ2-1 TRBV7-3 - CASSPSLNEQFF TGTGCCAGCAGCCCGTCGCTGAATGAGCAGTTCTTC
- TRBJ1-1 TRBV7-9 TRBD1 CASSAYTTGLNTEAFF TGTGCCAGCAGCGCCTACACGACAGGGTTAAACACTGAAGCTTTCTTT
- TRBJ2-7 TRBV7-6 TRBD1 CASSPGQGLYEQYF TGTGCCAGCAGCCCGGGACAGGGTCTCTACGAGCAGTACTTC
- TRBJ2-1 TRBV7-9 TRBD2 CASSSRSSGSYNEQFF TGTGCCAGCAGCTCCCGGTCTAGCGGTAGCTACAATGAGCAGTTCTTC
few TRBJ1-5 TRBV5-8 TRBD1 CASSLDRGSQPQHF TGTGCCAGCAGCTTGGACAGGGGAAGTCAGCCCCAGCATTTT
- TRBJ2-7 TRBV4-1 TRBD2 CASSQRLAEEQYF TGCGCCAGCAGCCAAAGACTAGCGGAAGAGCAGTACTTC
once TRBJ1-3 TRBV4-1 - CASSQPRGTGNTIYF TGCGCCAGCAGCCAACCCAGGGGTACTGGAAACACCATATATTTT
- TRBJ2-7 TRBV10-3 TRBD1 CAIRGQTLPYEQYF TGTGCCATCAGGGGACAGACCTTACCTTACGAGCAGTACTTC
- TRBJ1-2 TRBV11-2 TRBD1 CASSPGTGALLSNYGYTF TGTGCCAGCAGCCCAGGAACAGGGGCGCTTTTATCTAACTATGGCTACACCTTC
- TRBJ2-2 TRBV18 - CASSTDRVPAGELFF TGTGCCAGCTCAACAGACCGGGTCCCAGCCGGGGAGCTGTTTTTT
- TRBJ2-7 TRBV5-1 TRBD1 CASREDRGRHEQYF TGCGCCAGCAGGGAGGACAGGGGGCGTCACGAGCAGTACTTC
- TRBJ1-2 TRBV19 TRBD1 CASTLRGQGHGYTF TGTGCCAGTACCCTTCGGGGACAGGGACATGGCTACACCTTC
- TRBJ1-5 TRBV18 - CASSLDSNQPQHF TGTGCCAGCTCACTCGATAGCAATCAGCCCCAGCATTTT
- TRBJ1-6 TRBV6-5 - CASSRRGKESLHF TGTGCCAGCAGTCGGCGGGGTAAAGAATCCCTCCACTTT
- TRBJ2-3 TRBV12-5 TRBD1 CASGLVDRADTQYF TGTGCTAGTGGTTTGGTGGACAGGGCGGATACGCAGTATTTT
- TRBJ1-1 TRBV9 TRBD1 CASSTGQGNTEAFF TGTGCCAGCAGCACGGGACAGGGAAACACTGAAGCTTTCTTT
- TRBJ2-3 TRBV7-8 TRBD2 CASSLQGGGRETDTQYF TGTGCCAGCAGCTTACAAGGCGGCGGGAGAGAGACAGATACGCAGTATTTT
once TRBJ1-4 TRBV3-1/TRBV3-2 TRBD1 CASSQSTGAAKLFF TGTGCCAGCAGCCAATCGACAGGGGCTGCAAAACTGTTTTTT
- TRBJ2-5 TRBV18 - CASSPGQQETQYF TGTGCCAGCTCACCAGGGCAGCAAGAGACCCAGTACTTC
- TRBJ2-1 TRBV6-2/TRBV6-3 - CASSYSGSVGLYNEQFF TGTGCCAGCAGTTACTCAGGTAGCGTGGGCCTGTACAATGAGCAGTTCTTC
- TRBJ1-2 TRBV11-2 TRBD1 CASSSQPGQGAVYGYTF TGTGCCAGCAGCTCCCAACCGGGACAGGGGGCAGTCTATGGCTACACCTTC
- TRBJ2-1 TRBV2 - CASRYRDEQFF TGTGCCAGCAGGTACCGGGATGAGCAGTTCTTC
- TRBJ1-1 TRBV5-1 - CASSLISGSTEAFF TGCGCCAGCAGCTTGATCTCAGGGAGCACTGAAGCTTTCTTT
- TRBJ2-3 TRBV18 TRBD2 CASSPGTSGHTNTQYF TGTGCCAGCTCACCGGGGACTAGCGGCCACACGAATACGCAGTATTTT
- TRBJ1-5 TRBV18 TRBD1 CASSPQTRTGGRQPQHF TGTGCCAGCTCACCACAAACCCGGACAGGGGGGAGGCAGCCCCAGCATTTT
- TRBJ2-5 TRBV11-3 - CASSLYGRAQETQYF TGTGCCAGCAGCTTATACGGTCGGGCCCAAGAGACCCAGTACTTC
once TRBJ2-7 TRBV18 - CASSPPGERAGQYF TGTGCCAGCTCACCACCGGGTGAACGGGCCGGGCAGTACTTC
many TRBJ2-7 TRBV28 TRBD1 CASGAGQGISYEQYF TGTGCCAGCGGGGCTGGACAGGGGATTTCCTACGAGCAGTACTTC
- TRBJ2-3 TRBV7-2 TRBD2 CASSFRTSKSDTQYF TGTGCCAGCAGCTTTAGGACTAGCAAGTCAGATACGCAGTATTTT
- TRBJ2-1 TRBV6-5 - CATAPGREQFF TGTGCCACCGCCCCGGGGCGGGAGCAGTTCTTC
- TRBJ2-7 TRBV5-1 TRBD1 CASSLRTGDPGQQYF TGCGCCAGCAGCCTACGGACAGGGGACCCCGGCCAGCAGTACTTC
- TRBJ1-2 TRBV7-9 - CASSPTGLYGYTF TGTGCCAGCAGCCCAACAGGGCTCTATGGCTACACCTTC
- TRBJ2-2 TRBV5-6 - CASSPDRSANTGELFF TGTGCCAGCAGCCCCGACAGGAGTGCGAACACCGGGGAGCTGTTTTTT
- TRBJ2-7 TRBV27 TRBD2 CATRPSGSWGEQYF TGTGCCACCAGGCCTAGCGGGAGCTGGGGCGAGCAGTACTTC
- TRBJ2-2 TRBV28 TRBD1 CASSPPDRDTGELFF TGTGCCAGCAGTCCACCGGACAGGGACACCGGGGAGCTGTTTTTT
- TRBJ1-5 TRBV6-1 - CASSEAGRLHQPQHF TGTGCCAGCAGTGAAGCTGGTAGACTCCATCAGCCCCAGCATTTT
- TRBJ1-1 TRBV6-2/TRBV6-3 - CASSWSGSTEAFF TGTGCCAGCAGTTGGAGCGGGAGCACTGAAGCTTTCTTT
- TRBJ1-3 TRBV21-1 - CASSKEGGTATSSAREDSGNTIYF TGTGCCAGCAGCAAAGAAGGCGGGACAGCTACATCTTCTGCCCGGGAGGACTCTGGAAACACCATATATTTT